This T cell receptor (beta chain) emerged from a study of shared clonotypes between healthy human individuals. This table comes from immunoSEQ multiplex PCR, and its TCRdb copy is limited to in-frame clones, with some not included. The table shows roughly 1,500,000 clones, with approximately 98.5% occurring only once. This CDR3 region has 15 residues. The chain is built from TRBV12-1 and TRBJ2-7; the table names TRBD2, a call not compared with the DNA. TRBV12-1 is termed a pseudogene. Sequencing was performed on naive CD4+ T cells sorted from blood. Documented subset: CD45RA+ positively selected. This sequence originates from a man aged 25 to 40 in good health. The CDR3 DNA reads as TGTGCCAGCAGCTTTGGCGGGAGGAGCTCCTACGAGCAGTACTTC. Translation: CASSFGGRSSYEQYF.